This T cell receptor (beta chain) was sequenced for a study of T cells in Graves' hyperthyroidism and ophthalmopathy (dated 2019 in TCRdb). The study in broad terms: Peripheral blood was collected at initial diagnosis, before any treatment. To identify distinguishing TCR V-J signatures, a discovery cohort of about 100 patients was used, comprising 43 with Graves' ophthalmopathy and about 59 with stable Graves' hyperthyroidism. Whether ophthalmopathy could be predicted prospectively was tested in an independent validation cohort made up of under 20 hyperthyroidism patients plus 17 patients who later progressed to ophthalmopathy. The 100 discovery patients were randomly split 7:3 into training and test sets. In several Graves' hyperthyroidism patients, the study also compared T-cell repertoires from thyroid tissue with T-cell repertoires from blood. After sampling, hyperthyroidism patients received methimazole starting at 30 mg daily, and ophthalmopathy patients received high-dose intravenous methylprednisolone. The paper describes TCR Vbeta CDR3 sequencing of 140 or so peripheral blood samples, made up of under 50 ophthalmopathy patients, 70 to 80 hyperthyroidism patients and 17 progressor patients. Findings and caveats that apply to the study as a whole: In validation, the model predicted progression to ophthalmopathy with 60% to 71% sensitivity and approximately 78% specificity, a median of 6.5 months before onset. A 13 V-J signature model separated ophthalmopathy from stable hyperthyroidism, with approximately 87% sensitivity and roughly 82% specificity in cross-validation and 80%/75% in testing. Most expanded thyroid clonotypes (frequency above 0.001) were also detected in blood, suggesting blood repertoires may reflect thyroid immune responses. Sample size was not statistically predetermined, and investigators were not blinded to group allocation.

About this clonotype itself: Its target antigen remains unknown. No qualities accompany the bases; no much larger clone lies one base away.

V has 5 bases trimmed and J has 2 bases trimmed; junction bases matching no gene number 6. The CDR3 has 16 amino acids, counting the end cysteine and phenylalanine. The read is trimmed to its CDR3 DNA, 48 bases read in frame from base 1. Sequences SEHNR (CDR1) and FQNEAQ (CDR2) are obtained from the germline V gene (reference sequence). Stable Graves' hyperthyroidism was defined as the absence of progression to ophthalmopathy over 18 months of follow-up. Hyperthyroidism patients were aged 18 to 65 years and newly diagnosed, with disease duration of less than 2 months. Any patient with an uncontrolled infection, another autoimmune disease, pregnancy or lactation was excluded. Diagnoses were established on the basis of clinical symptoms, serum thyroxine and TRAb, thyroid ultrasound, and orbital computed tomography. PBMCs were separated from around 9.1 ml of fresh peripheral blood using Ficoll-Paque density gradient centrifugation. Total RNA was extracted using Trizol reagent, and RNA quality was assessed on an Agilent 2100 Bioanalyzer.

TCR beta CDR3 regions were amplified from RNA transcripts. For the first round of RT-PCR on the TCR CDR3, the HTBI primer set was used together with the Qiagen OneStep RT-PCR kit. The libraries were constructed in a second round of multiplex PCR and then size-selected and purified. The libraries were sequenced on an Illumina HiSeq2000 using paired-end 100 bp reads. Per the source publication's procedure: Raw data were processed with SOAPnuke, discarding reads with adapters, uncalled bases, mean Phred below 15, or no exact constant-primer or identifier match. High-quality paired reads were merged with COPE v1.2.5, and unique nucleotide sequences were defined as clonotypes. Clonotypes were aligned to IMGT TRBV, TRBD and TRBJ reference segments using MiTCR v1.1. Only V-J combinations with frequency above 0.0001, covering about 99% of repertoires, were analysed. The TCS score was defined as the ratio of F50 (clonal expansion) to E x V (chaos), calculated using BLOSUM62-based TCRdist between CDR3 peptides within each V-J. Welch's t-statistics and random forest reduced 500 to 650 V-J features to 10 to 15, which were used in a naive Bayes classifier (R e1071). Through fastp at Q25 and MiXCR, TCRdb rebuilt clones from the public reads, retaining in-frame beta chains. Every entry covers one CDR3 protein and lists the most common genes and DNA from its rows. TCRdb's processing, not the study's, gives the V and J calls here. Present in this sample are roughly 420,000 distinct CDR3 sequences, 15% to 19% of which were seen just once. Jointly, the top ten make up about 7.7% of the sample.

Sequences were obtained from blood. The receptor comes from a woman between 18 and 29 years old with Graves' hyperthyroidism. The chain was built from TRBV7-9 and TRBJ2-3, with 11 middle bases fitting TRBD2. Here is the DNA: TGTGCCAGCAGCGCTCTAGCGGGAGGTACCACAGATACGCAGTATTTT. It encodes CASSALAGGTTDTQYF.